The clone carrying this T cell receptor (beta chain) was seen at least ten times. Its target is unknown. Reasons for excluding patients were uncontrolled infection, other autoimmune disease, pregnancy or lactation. This sample was taken from a study of T cells in Graves' hyperthyroidism and ophthalmopathy. Germline values: CDR1 LGHDT, CDR2 YNNKEL (reference sequence). The V end was cut by 2 bases, the J end by 5 bases, with 16 bases between. CDR3 size: 15 residues. Notes on the study in general: Blood also carried most thyroid clonotypes expanded above 0.001.

TCR beta CDR3 region amplification was performed from RNA transcripts. An initial round of RT-PCR targeting the TCR CDR3 relied on the HTBI primer set. TCRdb called the multiplex PCR reads again in MiXCR, with one record for every CDR3 protein. Altogether 450,000 to 600,000 distinct CDR3 sequences are present, just under 20% being singletons, with the ten largest covering roughly 47%. The sample was blood. The J gene is TRBJ2-7, the V gene TRBV3-1, with D maybe TRBD1 (5 bases). The clonotype originates from a middle-aged man with Graves' ophthalmopathy. The CDR3 loop is CASSQNAGPVDEQYF. The CDR3 nucleotides read TGTGCCAGCAGCCAAAACGCAGGGCCAGTGGACGAGCAGTACTTC.